This entry lists 17 T cell receptor beta chains sequenced from one sample in a study of T-cell memory formation after mild COVID-19. TCRdb recomputed calls from the 5' RACE reads with MiXCR, one row per CDR3 protein. The sample lists roughly 140,000 distinct CDR3 sequences, 14% seen once, with about 26% in the top ten. Sequencing was carried out using PBMCs or a T cell subset sorted from them (not recorded which). Receptors originate from an adult woman who had mild COVID-19 (a few samples of this study predate the infection). Cell type and time point are not known.

This clonotype came up a few times. This rearrangement joins TRBV27 to TRBJ2-1; 9 positions agree with TRBD2. There are 16 residues in the CDR3. CDR1 and CDR2 from the germline V gene are MNHEY and SMNVEV (reference sequence). V shed 4 bases, J shed 6 bases, and the junction held 10 bases outside the gene matches. The CDR3 nucleotides read TGTGCCAGCAGTTCAAATAGCGGGAGCGTCTTCAATGAGCAGTTCTTC. It is translated as CASSSNSGSVFNEQFF.

The sample holds a few counts of this clonotype. The J gene is TRBJ2-5, the V gene TRBV9, with D unresolved. Trimming pared 3 bases from V and 6 bases from J, leaving 18 bases between. The germline V gene has CDR1 SGDLS and CDR2 YYNGEE. The CDR3 runs to 15 residues. DNA of the CDR3: TGTGCCAGCAGCGCCTCACCCGAAGGTACGAAGACCCAGTACTTC. It codes for CASSASPEGTKTQYF.

This chain uses TRBV24-1 with TRBJ1-5; unclear D gene. Germline loops: CDR1 KGHDR, CDR2 SFDVKD. The V gene lost 1 base and the J gene lost 2 bases, with 5 bases spanning the gap. CDR3 size: 14 residues. The CDR3 DNA reads as TGTGCCACCAGTGATTTCGCTGGCAATCAGCCCCAGCATTTT. As protein: CATSDFAGNQPQHF.

The genes are TRBV3-1 and TRBJ2-3; TRBD1 matches at 10 bases. CDR3 length: 16 amino acids. Germline values: CDR1 LGHDT, CDR2 YNNKEL (reference sequence). Trimming at V came to 4 bases and at J to 4 bases, leaving 8 bases not matched to a gene. The DNA for the CDR3 is TGTGCCAGCAGCCCGGGACAGGGGAAGAGGGCAGATACGCAGTATTTT. It encodes CASSPGQGKRADTQYF.

The chain couples TRBV21-1 to TRBJ2-1; TRBD2, the table's D call, was not compared with the DNA. TRBV21-1 is designated a pseudogene. The CDR3 extends over 10 amino acids. The CDR3 DNA reads as TGTGCCAGCAGACGGGGGGGCCAGTTCTTC. Translation: CASRRGGQFF.

The chain is built from TRBV4-3 and TRBJ2-4, with unresolved D. CDR3 length: 15 amino acids. The V end lost 2 bases, the J end lost 0 bases, and 8 bases lay between the germline ends. Per the germline V gene, CDR1 is LGHNA and CDR2 is YSLEER. The CDR3 sequence: CASSQRTVAKNIQYF. The CDR3 DNA sequence: TGCGCCAGCAGCCAACGGACGGTAGCCAAAAACATTCAGTACTTC.

This clonotype has more than one count but fewer than ten. J is TRBJ2-7 and V is TRBV7-8, with D possibly TRBD1 on 7 matching bases. V gave up 3 bases and J gave up 4 bases, with 16 bases separating them. CDR3 size: 15 residues. The V gene's germline CDR1 is SGHVS and CDR2 FQNEAQ. Here the CDR3 DNA reads TGTGCCAGCAGCTTCGGAGGGGGCGTGGGATACGAGCAGTACTTC. It yields the protein CASSFGGGVGYEQYF. The whole variable domain, filled in from reference TRBV7-8 and TRBJ2-7, reads GAGVSQSPRYKVAKRGQDVALRCDPISGHVSLFWYQQALGQGPEFLTYFQNEAQLDKSGLPSDRFFAERPEGSVSTLKIQRTQQEDSAVYLCASSFGGGVGYEQYFGPGTRLTVT.

The table lists this clonotype with a few counts. This chain links TRBV9 with TRBJ1-3; TRBD1 is a possible D gene (6 bases). Looked up from germline, CDR1 is SGDLS and CDR2 is YYNGEE. The CDR3 covers 15 residues. Trimming removed 3 bases from V and 0 bases from J, with 10 bases in between. The CDR3 spells CASSGGGASGNTIYF. DNA of the CDR3: TGTGCCAGCAGCGGTGGGGGGGCCTCTGGAAACACCATATATTTT.

This clonotype was observed a few times. The chain links TRBV29-1 to TRBJ1-1; perhaps TRBD1 as D (6 bases). The CDR3 covers 11 residues. Germline CDR1 SQVTM, CDR2 ANQGSEA. V lost 6 bases, J lost 6 bases, and 11 bases lay in between. CDR3 bases: TGCAGCGTCCAACAGGGCCCTGAAGCTTTCTTT. Translating it yields CSVQQGPEAFF.

This clonotype has only a few counts. V usage is TRBV9 and J usage is TRBJ2-7, with TRBD2 matching 9 bases. The CDR3 runs to 14 residues. V lost 3 bases, J lost 2 bases, and 3 bases stayed unmatched. The germline CDR1 and CDR2 sequences are SGDLS and YYNGEE. The CDR3 here is CASSGSGGTYEQYF. The CDR3 DNA reads TGTGCCAGCAGCGGTAGCGGGGGTACCTACGAGCAGTACTTC.

In this sample, this clonotype turned up a few times. The chain carries TRBV30 and TRBJ2-4; 7 bases are a match to TRBD1. CDR3 length equals 17 residues. The V and J ends lost 4 bases and 0 bases, in that order; junction bases with no gene match: 12. Germline V CDR1 and CDR2: GTSNPN, SVGIG (reference sequence). CDR3 DNA: TGTGCCTGGACCGAGTTGGACAGGCCAGGAGCCAAAAACATTCAGTACTTC. This translates into CAWTELDRPGAKNIQYF.

This sequence joins TRBV6-5 and TRBJ2-1, with TRBD1 as a possible D gene (5 bases). The germline gives CDR1 MNHEY, CDR2 SVGAGI. V was shortened by 11 bases and J by 2 bases, with 25 bases between the two germline ends. The CDR3 sequence is 17 residues long. The CDR3 DNA sequence: TGTGCCTGCCGCGAGACCGAAGCCCTGGGGCCCTACAATGAGCAGTTCTTC. This codes for CACRETEALGPYNEQFF.

This chain uses TRBV20-1 with TRBJ2-1; 7 positions match TRBD2. Germline values: CDR1 DFQATT, CDR2 SNEGSKA (reference sequence). V gave up 6 bases and J gave up 4 bases; unmatched junction bases: 6. The CDR3 sequence is 13 residues long. CDR3 in DNA: TGCAGTGCCACGCTAGCGGTTTACAATGAGCAGTTCTTC. It codes for CSATLAVYNEQFF.

V is TRBV29-1 and J is TRBJ2-1; D is undetermined. The CDR3 runs to 12 residues. CDR1 and CDR2 from the germline V gene are SQVTM and ANQGSEA. Trimming took off 3 bases at V and 4 bases at J, with 7 bases between the two ends. The CDR3 region is CSVEGAYNEQFF. CDR3 DNA: TGCAGCGTTGAGGGCGCATACAATGAGCAGTTCTTC.

V gene TRBV6-5 combines with J gene TRBJ2-1, with 7 bases fitting TRBD1. V lost 5 bases, J lost 0 bases, and 7 bases stayed unmatched. Germline CDR1 MNHEY, CDR2 SVGAGI. The CDR3 is made up of 16 amino acids. CDR3 sequence: CASSQTGDTSYNEQFF. CDR3 in DNA: TGTGCCAGCAGTCAAACAGGGGATACCTCCTACAATGAGCAGTTCTTC.

The gene calls are TRBV7-7 and TRBJ2-4; D ambiguous. CDR1 is SSHAT, CDR2 FNYEAQ, per germline (reference sequence). CDR3 length: 13 residues. Trimming left V 5 bases short and J 8 bases short, with 13 bases between. CDR3 sequence reads: CASSLNPEDIQYF. The CDR3 nucleotides read TGTGCCAGCAGCCTCAATCCAGAGGACATTCAGTACTTC.

The chain links TRBV29-1 to TRBJ2-3; TRBD2 might be the D (5 bases). The V end lost 5 bases, the J end lost 4 bases, and 7 bases lay between the germline ends. The V gene's germline CDR1 is SQVTM and CDR2 ANQGSEA. The CDR3 consists of 11 residues. The CDR3 DNA reads as TGCAGCGTTCAGAGGGCAGATACGCAGTATTTT. It encodes CSVQRADTQYF.